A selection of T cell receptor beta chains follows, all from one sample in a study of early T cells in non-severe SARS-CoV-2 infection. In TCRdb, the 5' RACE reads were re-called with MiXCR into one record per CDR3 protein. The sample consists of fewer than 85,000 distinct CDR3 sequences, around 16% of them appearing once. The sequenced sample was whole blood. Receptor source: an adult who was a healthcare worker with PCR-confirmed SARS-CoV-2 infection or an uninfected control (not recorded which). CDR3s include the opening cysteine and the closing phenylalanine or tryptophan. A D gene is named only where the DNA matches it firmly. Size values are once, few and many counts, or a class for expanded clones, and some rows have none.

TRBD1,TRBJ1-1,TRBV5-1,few,CASSFGDRADTEAFF,TGCGCCAGCAGCTTCGGGGACAGGGCGGACACTGAAGCTTTCTTT
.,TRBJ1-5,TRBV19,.,CASSKGQALNQPQHF,TGTGCCAGTAGTAAGGGACAAGCCCTCAATCAGCCCCAGCATTTT
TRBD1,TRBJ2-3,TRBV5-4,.,CASSLPPGQANTQYF,TGTGCCAGCAGCTTGCCCCCTGGACAGGCAAATACGCAGTATTTT
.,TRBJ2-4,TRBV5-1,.,CASSLPGRGKIQYF,TGCGCCAGCAGCCTACCTGGACGGGGGAAAATTCAGTACTTC
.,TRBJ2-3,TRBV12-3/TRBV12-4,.,CASSPGFNTQYF,TGTGCCAGCAGTCCCGGGTTTAATACGCAGTATTTT
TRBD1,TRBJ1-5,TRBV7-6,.,CASSLGHTGEQPQHF,TGTGCCAGCAGCTTGGGCCACACAGGGGAGCAGCCCCAGCATTTT
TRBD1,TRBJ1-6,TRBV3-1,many,CASTKTGTTSPLHF,TGTGCCAGCACCAAGACAGGGACTACTTCACCCCTCCACTTT
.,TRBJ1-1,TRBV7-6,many,CASSFSIGKDTEAFF,TGTGCCAGCAGCTTCTCCATCGGGAAAGACACTGAAGCTTTCTTT
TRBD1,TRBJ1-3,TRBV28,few,CASKGRDRVGNTIYF,TGTGCCAGCAAGGGACGGGACAGGGTTGGAAACACCATATATTTT
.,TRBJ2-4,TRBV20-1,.,CSATQGGKNIQYF,TGCAGTGCTACACAGGGGGGGAAAAACATTCAGTACTTC
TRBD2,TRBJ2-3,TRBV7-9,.,CASSPGLAGARTDTQYF,TGTGCCAGCAGCCCAGGACTAGCGGGAGCACGCACAGATACGCAGTATTTT
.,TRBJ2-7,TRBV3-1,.,CASSQDGASYEQYF,TGTGCCAGCAGCCAAGATGGGGCATCCTACGAGCAGTACTTC
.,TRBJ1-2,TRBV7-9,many,CAIVDSTYGYTF,TGTGCCATCGTGGACAGTACCTATGGCTACACCTTC
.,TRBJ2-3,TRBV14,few,CASSPARTARPDTQYF,TGTGCCAGCAGCCCGGCTCGGACAGCACGCCCAGATACGCAGTATTTT
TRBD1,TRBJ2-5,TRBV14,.,CASSFGQGQETQYF,TGTGCCAGCAGCTTCGGACAGGGACAAGAGACCCAGTACTTC
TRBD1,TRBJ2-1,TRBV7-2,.,CASSLAQGYNEQFF,TGTGCCAGCAGCTTAGCACAGGGGTACAATGAGCAGTTCTTC
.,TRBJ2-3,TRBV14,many,CASSQGASTDTQYF,TGTGCCAGCAGCCAAGGGGCTAGCACAGATACGCAGTATTTT
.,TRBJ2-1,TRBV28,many,CASSLNPYGEQFF,TGTGCCAGCAGTTTAAACCCTTATGGTGAGCAGTTCTTC
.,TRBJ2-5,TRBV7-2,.,CASSLSSGEETQYF,TGTGCCAGCAGCTTATCCTCAGGGGAAGAGACCCAGTACTTC
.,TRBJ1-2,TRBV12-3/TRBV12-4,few,CASSFGGPRNYGYTF,TGTGCCAGCAGTTTTGGGGGGCCGCGCAACTATGGCTACACCTTC
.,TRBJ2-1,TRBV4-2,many,CASSPRGAYNEQFF,TGTGCCAGCAGCCCCCGGGGAGCCTACAATGAGCAGTTCTTC
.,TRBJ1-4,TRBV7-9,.,CASSPGDIRSGEKLFF,TGTGCCAGCAGCCCTGGGGACATTCGAAGCGGTGAAAAACTGTTTTTT
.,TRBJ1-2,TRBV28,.,CASINPGGFGYTF,TGTGCCAGCATCAATCCGGGGGGTTTTGGCTACACCTTC
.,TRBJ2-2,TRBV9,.,CASSVSSGELFF,TGTGCCAGCAGCGTATCCTCCGGGGAGCTGTTTTTT
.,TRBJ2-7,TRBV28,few,CASGTPYEQYF,TGTGCCAGCGGCACCCCCTACGAGCAGTACTTC
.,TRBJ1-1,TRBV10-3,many,CAISAQGQMNTEAFF,TGTGCCATCAGTGCGCAAGGACAAATGAACACTGAAGCTTTCTTT
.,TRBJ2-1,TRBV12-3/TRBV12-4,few,CASSSRSGHGSYNEQFF,TGTGCCAGCAGTTCTAGATCCGGACACGGTTCCTACAATGAGCAGTTCTTC
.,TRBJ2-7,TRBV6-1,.,CASGREIWEQYF,TGTGCCAGCGGTAGGGAAATCTGGGAGCAGTACTTC
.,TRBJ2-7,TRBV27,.,CASSLQGWGYEQYF,TGTGCCAGCAGTCTCCAAGGCTGGGGGTACGAGCAGTACTTC
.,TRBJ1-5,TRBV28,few,CASSLWAGLNQPQHF,TGTGCCAGCAGCCTTTGGGCAGGCCTCAACCAGCCCCAGCATTTT
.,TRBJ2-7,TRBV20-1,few,CSAVPRLLMDEQYF,TGCAGTGCTGTCCCGCGACTACTCATGGACGAGCAGTACTTC